These 27 T cell receptor beta chains came from one sample sequenced in a study of T-cell memory formation after mild COVID-19. MiXCR, applied by TCRdb to the 5' RACE reads, yields one record per CDR3 protein. The sample lists some 410,000 distinct CDR3 sequences, more than 20% occurring once. Sequencing input: PBMCs or a T cell subset sorted from them (not recorded which). These receptors all come from an adult woman who had mild COVID-19 (a few samples of this study predate the infection). Cell type and time point are not known.

This clonotype showed up just a few times. This may be a read error: a much more frequent sequence differs by one nucleotide. The chain is built from TRBV12-3 or TRBV12-4 and TRBJ2-7; 7 nucleotides line up with TRBD1. The V segment lost 6 bases and the J segment 2 bases; nucleotides outside the gene matches: 1. This CDR3 is 12 amino acids long. This CDR3 is CASRGTAYEQYF. The CDR3 region has the DNA TGTGCCAGCAGGGGGACAGCCTACGAGCAGTACTTC.

This clonotype was detected a few times. The chain recombines TRBV6-5 with TRBJ1-4; D gene unclear. Between the trimmed V and J ends, which lost 5 bases and 6 bases, there was a span of 13 bases. From germline, CDR1 is MNHEY and CDR2 SVGAGI. CDR3 length equals 14 residues. As DNA, the CDR3 is TGTGCCAGCAGTACCGGCGGACCTGATGAAAAACTGTTTTTT. It is translated as CASSTGGPDEKLFF.

This clonotype was counted only a few times. V usage is TRBV12-3 or TRBV12-4 and J usage is TRBJ2-7; 13 bases match TRBD2. The CDR3 runs 20 residues. The V segment lost 5 bases and the J segment 3 bases; nucleotides outside the gene matches: 19. As DNA, the CDR3 is TGTGCCAGCAGTCCGCCGTTGGGACTAGCGGGGAATAGACGGTTCTACGAGCAGTACTTC. Its protein is CASSPPLGLAGNRRFYEQYF.

This clonotype was picked up a small number of times. V is TRBV12-3 or TRBV12-4 and J is TRBJ1-1; no clear D. V was trimmed by 5 bases and J by 5 bases, leaving 12 bases between them. CDR3 length equals 13 residues. CDR3 sequence reads: CASSRDGETEAFF. The CDR3 nucleotides read TGTGCCAGCAGTCGGGATGGGGAGACTGAAGCTTTCTTT.

This chain links TRBV3-1 with TRBJ2-6; the D is unclear. Trimming took off 1 base at V and 10 bases at J, with 14 bases between the two ends. The CDR3 is made up of 15 amino acids. Germline values: CDR1 LGHDT, CDR2 YNNKEL (reference sequence). DNA for the CDR3: TGTGCCAGCAGCCAAGCCACAGACGCCCTGAACGTCCTGACTTTC. Translating gives CASSQATDALNVLTF. Filled out from reference TRBV3-1 and TRBJ2-6, the complete variable domain reads DTAVSQTPKYLVTQMGNDKSIKCEQNLGHDTMYWYKQDSKKFLKIMFSYNNKELIINETVPNRFSPKSPDKAHLNLHINSLELGDSAVYFCASSQATDALNVLTFGAGSRLTVL.

V is TRBV6-2 or TRBV6-3 and J is TRBJ1-2; a possible D gene is TRBD1 (6 bases). There are 14 residues in the CDR3. Germline V CDR1 and CDR2: MNHEY, SVGEGT. With 6 bases removed from V and 7 bases from J, the gap between germline ends came to 18 bases. CDR3 protein: CASRRTEASAGYTF. The CDR3 nucleotides are TGTGCCAGCAGACGGACAGAGGCCTCGGCTGGCTACACCTTC.

Written as DNA, the CDR3 is TGCACCACGGGAAAGGACGCGGCAAACTATGGCTACACCTTC. This translates into CTTGKDAANYGYTF. The V and J genes are TRBV29-1 and TRBJ1-2, with no clear D. Per germline, CDR1 SQVTM and CDR2 ANQGSEA. The CDR3 has 14 residues.

CDR3 residues: CASRRQPSTNTGELFF. CDR3 nucleotide sequence: TGTGCCAGCAGGAGACAGCCTAGTACGAACACCGGGGAGCTGTTTTTT. The chain has TRBV2 and TRBJ2-2; D possibly corresponds to TRBD1 (5 bases). Between the trimmed V and J ends, which lost 6 bases and 0 bases, there was a span of 14 bases. The CDR3 totals 16 residues. Germline V gene sequence: CDR1 SNHLY, CDR2 FYNNEI.

The chain links TRBV4-3 to TRBJ2-1, with D unresolved. The CDR3 extends over 15 amino acids. The V and J ends lost 0 bases and 9 bases respectively, with 15 bases between them. Germline V gene data show CDR1 as LGHNA and CDR2 as YSLEER. CDR3 sequence: CASSQDRSSSGEQFF. The DNA of the CDR3 is TGCGCCAGCAGCCAAGATCGGAGTTCCTCGGGTGAGCAGTTCTTC.

To note about this clonotype: One end of the junction does not line up with germline, which may come from a read error. This chain joins TRBV5-5 and TRBJ2-1, with TRBD1 matching over 9 bases. This CDR3 is 15 amino acids long. Germline CDR1 SGHKS, CDR2 YYEKEE (reference sequence). The DNA for the CDR3 is TGTGCCAGCAGCTCCGGGACAGGGCTCTACACTGAGCAGTTCTTC. Translation gives CASSSGTGLYTEQFF.

In nucleotides, the CDR3 is TGTGCCAGCAGTTTCTCTAGCGGGATAAAAGAGACCCAGTACTTC. Amino acids: CASSFSSGIKETQYF. This sequence joins TRBV28 and TRBJ2-5; 9 bases are a match to TRBD2. The CDR3 consists of 15 residues. V dropped 3 bases and J dropped 3; count of bases not matched to a gene: 5. The germline gives CDR1 MDHEN, CDR2 SYDVKM.

This clonotype was seen a handful of times. The rearrangement joins TRBV20-1 to TRBJ2-2; possible D gene TRBD2, 5 bases. The V and J ends lost 2 bases and 0 bases respectively, with 19 bases between them. From germline, CDR1 is DFQATT and CDR2 SNEGSKA (reference sequence). The CDR3 totals 18 residues. The DNA of the CDR3 is TGCAGTGCTAGAAAAGAATGGGCATCCGGGACGAACACCGGGGAGCTGTTTTTT. This gives the protein CSARKEWASGTNTGELFF.

The V and J genes are TRBV5-5 and TRBJ2-1; 8 nucleotides align to TRBD1. The CDR3 length is 15 residues. V shed 0 bases and J 6 bases; nucleotides not matched to a gene: 5. CDR1 is SGHKS and CDR2 is YYEKEE in the germline V gene (reference sequence). The CDR3 region is CASSLGTGSGNEQFF. CDR3 sequence (DNA): TGTGCCAGCAGCTTGGGGACAGGGAGTGGCAATGAGCAGTTCTTC.

This clonotype has just a few counts. DNA for the CDR3: TGTGCCAGCAGCCAAGATTTTGGAGGATCTGGCGAGCAGTACTTC. This sequence encodes CASSQDFGGSGEQYF. The chain employs TRBV3-1 and TRBJ2-7; TRBD2 might be the D (5 bases). V was cut by 0 bases and J by 6 bases, with 15 bases left in between. The CDR3 contains 15 residues. Looked up from germline, CDR1 is LGHDT and CDR2 is YNNKEL (reference sequence).

The genes are TRBV7-2 and TRBJ2-1, with TRBD2 matching 7 bases. V lost 3 bases and J lost 5; bases outside the gene matches: 4. This CDR3 spans 14 amino acids. Germline V gives CDR1 SGHTA, CDR2 FQGNSA. CDR3 sequence reads: CASSFTSAHNEQFF. In DNA form, the CDR3 reads TGTGCCAGCAGCTTTACTAGCGCACACAATGAGCAGTTCTTC.

V usage is TRBV7-9 and J usage is TRBJ2-3; 12 nucleotides line up with TRBD2. Germline-derived CDR1 and CDR2 are SEHNR and FQNEAQ (reference sequence). The CDR3 loop spans 18 amino acids. V gave up 0 bases and J gave up 4 bases; unmatched junction bases: 8. CDR3 nucleotide sequence: TGTGCCAGCAGCTTAGCCTCGACTAGCGGGGGCCTCGCAGATACGCAGTATTTT. Translating it yields CASSLASTSGGLADTQYF.

This clonotype was picked up many times. The gene calls are TRBV29-1 and TRBJ2-1; the D gene is possibly TRBD2 (5 bases). V gave up 4 bases and J gave up 7 bases, with 14 bases separating them. Germline CDR1 is SQVTM and CDR2 is ANQGSEA. The CDR3 spans 13 residues. The chain's CDR3 is CSVVASTSNEQFF. CDR3 nucleotide sequence: TGCAGCGTTGTGGCTAGCACTTCGAATGAGCAGTTCTTC.

The chain has TRBV24-1 and TRBJ1-2, with D possibly matching TRBD1 (5 bases). The V gene lost 4 bases and the J gene lost 9 bases, with 20 bases spanning the gap. The CDR3 length is 15 residues. CDR1 and CDR2 from the germline V gene are KGHDR and SFDVKD. CDR3 protein: CATSDLFGGAGSYTF. The CDR3 region has the DNA TGTGCCACCAGTGACCTCTTTGGGGGTGCCGGGAGCTACACCTTC.

This clonotype was observed a handful of times. This rearrangement joins TRBV9 to TRBJ1-2; 7 bases fit TRBD1. Germline-derived CDR1 and CDR2 are SGDLS and YYNGEE. V trimming: 2 bases; J trimming: 7 bases; junction bases outside the gene matches: 5. The CDR3 totals 13 residues. The chain's CDR3 is CASSVPGGIGYTF. The CDR3 coding sequence is TGTGCCAGCAGCGTGCCAGGGGGAATTGGCTACACCTTC.

This chain joins TRBV25-1 and TRBJ2-2, with TRBD1 matching over 9 bases. The CDR3 is 15 amino acids. Germline V CDR1 and CDR2: MGHDK, SYGVNS. V shed 2 bases, J shed 3 bases, and the junction held 1 base outside the gene matches. The CDR3 DNA sequence: TGTGCCAGCAGTGAAGGGACAGGGTACACCGGGGAGCTGTTTTTT. It codes for CASSEGTGYTGELFF.

The V and J genes are TRBV29-1 and TRBJ2-6; D could derive from TRBD1 or TRBD2 (6 bases each). V shed 5 bases and J shed 2 bases, with 7 bases lying between them. Germline V gives CDR1 SQVTM, CDR2 ANQGSEA. This CDR3 is 13 amino acids long. The CDR3: CSVRGAGANVLTF. Here the CDR3 DNA reads TGCAGCGTTAGGGGGGCTGGGGCCAACGTCCTGACTTTC.

J is TRBJ2-7 and V is TRBV2; unclear D gene. This CDR3 contains 14 residues. Germline V CDR1 and CDR2: SNHLY, FYNNEI. The V and J ends lost 6 bases and 0 bases respectively, with 12 bases between them. For the CDR3, the DNA is TGTGCCAGCAGCGGAAGACTCAGCTCCTACGAGCAGTACTTC. Translation gives CASSGRLSSYEQYF.

This chain connects TRBV7-2 to TRBJ2-1; 8 nucleotides match TRBD2. The CDR3 is made up of 16 amino acids. Germline V gives CDR1 SGHTA, CDR2 FQGNSA. The J segment lost 8 bases and the V segment lost 1 base, leaving 10 bases of the junction unmatched. The CDR3 spells CASSLDLGLATYEQFF. The CDR3 DNA reads TGTGCCAGCAGCTTAGACCTCGGACTAGCAACCTATGAGCAGTTCTTC.

This chain links TRBV27 with TRBJ2-1, with D tentatively TRBD2 (5 bases). The length of the CDR3 is 15 residues. Germline loops: CDR1 MNHEY, CDR2 SMNVEV (reference sequence). Trimming took 6 bases from V and 7 from J, leaving 19 bases between them. This CDR3 reads CASSADGVRGNEQFF. The CDR3 DNA reads as TGTGCCAGCAGCGCCGACGGGGTACGTGGGAATGAGCAGTTCTTC.

This clonotype has more than one count but fewer than ten. The chain has TRBV9 and TRBJ2-1; 15 bases match TRBD2. CDR1 SGDLS and CDR2 YYNGEE come from the germline V gene. The V segment lost 0 bases and the J segment 0 bases; nucleotides outside the gene matches: 7. There are 20 residues in the CDR3. The CDR3, as DNA: TGTGCCAGCAGCGTAGCGTCCGGGACTAGCGGGGGGAGCTCCTACAATGAGCAGTTCTTC. It codes for CASSVASGTSGGSSYNEQFF.

This clonotype was seen a handful of times. The chain joins TRBV6-1 to TRBJ1-2; tentatively, D is TRBD1 (6 bases). V was cut by 6 bases and J by 4 bases, with 18 bases left in between. Germline lookup yields CDR1 MNHNS and CDR2 SASEGT. This CDR3 comprises 15 residues. The CDR3 sequence is CASRAGRGDSYGYTF. The DNA for the CDR3 is TGTGCCAGCAGGGCTGGCAGGGGAGATTCCTATGGCTACACCTTC.

This clonotype was picked up a small number of times. The V gene is TRBV7-3, the J gene TRBJ2-3, with D tentatively TRBD2 (5 bases). Germline V gene sequence: CDR1 SGHTA, CDR2 FQGTGA. The CDR3 loop spans 15 amino acids. Trimming removed 1 base from V and 3 bases from J, with 11 bases in between. The chain's CDR3 is CASSLKLASTDTQYF. In DNA form, the CDR3 reads TGTGCCAGCAGCTTAAAGCTAGCATCGACAGATACGCAGTATTTT.